These T cell receptor beta chains were read from a single sample in a study of cytomegalovirus exposure and HLA in healthy donors. This table comes from immunoSEQ multiplex PCR, and its TCRdb copy is limited to in-frame clones, with some not included. The sample carries roughly 120,000 clones, over 75% recorded once. The sequencing input was PBMCs. The receptor source for this set is a human donor in good health. Both conserved end residues are part of each CDR3. Each record gives: J gene, clone size, V gene, D gene, CDR3 protein, CDR3 DNA. The D gene is left open where the match is weak. Only some rows state a clone size, as once, few, many or a class for expanded clones.

TRBJ2-7,NA,TRBV9,NA,CASSVAGRDWDEQYF,TGTGCCAGCAGCGTAGCCGGCAGGGATTGGGACGAGCAGTACTTC
TRBJ2-5,few,TRBV18,TRBD1,CASSVTGTAGETQYF,TGTGCCAGCTCGGTTACCGGGACAGCCGGGGAGACCCAGTACTTC
TRBJ2-7,NA,TRBV6-1,NA,CASSEKPYANSYEQYF,TGTGCCAGCAGTGAAAAGCCCTACGCGAACTCCTACGAGCAGTACTTC
TRBJ2-3,NA,TRBV12-5,TRBD2,CASGSYLAGVPDTQYF,TGTGCTAGTGGTTCCTACCTAGCGGGAGTCCCAGATACGCAGTATTTT
TRBJ1-1,NA,TRBV30,NA,CAWSRGKNTEAFF,TGTGCCTGGAGTCGGGGGAAAAACACTGAAGCTTTCTTT
TRBJ1-2,NA,TRBV5-1,TRBD1,CASSLTGDEYYGYTF,TGCGCCAGCAGCTTGACAGGGGATGAATATTATGGCTACACCTTC
TRBJ2-7,few,TRBV28,TRBD1,CASGGQGAIEQYF,TGTGCCAGCGGAGGGCAGGGGGCGATCGAGCAGTACTTC
TRBJ1-2,NA,TRBV10-3,TRBD1,CAISESQGAATGYTF,TGTGCCATCAGTGAGTCCCAGGGGGCAGCGACTGGCTACACCTTC
TRBJ1-5,NA,TRBV27,NA,CASSLSSRTGRNTNQPQHF,TGTGCCAGCAGTTTATCTTCCAGGACGGGGAGGAACACCAATCAGCCCCAGCATTTT
TRBJ2-7,NA,TRBV5-1,TRBD2,CASSLGTSGRNEQYF,TGCGCCAGCAGCTTGGGTACTAGCGGGAGGAATGAGCAGTACTTC
TRBJ1-1,few,TRBV28,NA,CASSLFSHGGGDTEAFF,TGTGCCAGCAGTTTATTCTCTCATGGGGGAGGGGACACTGAAGCTTTCTTT
TRBJ1-2,few,TRBV5-6,NA,CASGREGRIYGYTF,TGTGCCAGCGGCAGAGAGGGAAGAATCTATGGCTACACCTTC
TRBJ2-1,NA,TRBV5-4,TRBD2,CASNFEREGRYNEQFF,TGTGCCAGCAACTTCGAGCGGGAGGGCCGTTACAATGAGCAGTTCTTC
TRBJ2-3,NA,TRBV7-8,NA,CASSLSSRAGPDTQYF,TGTGCCAGCAGCTTATCGTCCCGGGCGGGCCCGGATACGCAGTATTTT
TRBJ1-2,NA,TRBV5-4,TRBD1,CASSLVSTGWVYGYTF,TGTGCCAGCAGTTTGGTATCGACAGGGTGGGTCTATGGCTACACCTTC
TRBJ2-1,NA,TRBV4-1,TRBD2,CASSPPVGRGYNEQFF,TGCGCCAGCAGCCCCCCCGTGGGGAGGGGTTACAATGAGCAGTTCTTC
TRBJ1-4,NA,TRBV28,TRBD1,CASSLQGAQEKLFF,TGTGCCAGCAGTCTCCAGGGGGCGCAGGAAAAACTGTTTTTT
TRBJ2-5,NA,TRBV28,NA,CASTPRQATTPGETQYF,TGTGCCAGCACCCCTAGACAGGCCACAACCCCTGGGGAGACCCAGTACTTC